A selection of T cell receptor beta chains follows, all from one sample in a study of shared clonotypes between healthy human individuals. The table came from immunoSEQ multiplex PCR; TCRdb's copy has only in-frame clones and leaves some out. The table includes 2 million to 2.5 million clones, approximately 95% detected once. Material for sequencing was naive CD4+ T cells sorted from blood. The receptors stem from a man younger than 30 in good health. Both conserved end residues are part of each CDR3. The D gene is left open where the match is weak. The listing skips clone size in some rows; elsewhere it reads once, few, many or a size class.

size: .
J: TRBJ1-3
V: TRBV2
D: .
DNA: TGTGCCAGCAGTGCATGGAGGATAAACACCATATATTTT
CDR3: CASSAWRINTIYF

size: once
J: TRBJ2-7
V: TRBV2
D: TRBD1
DNA: TGTGCCAGCACTGTGGACAGGGCCTACGAGCAGTACTTC
CDR3: CASTVDRAYEQYF

size: once
J: TRBJ1-6
V: TRBV10-2
D: .
DNA: TGCGCCAGCAGTGAGTCGTTTCGGGCAGGGACTTCACCCCTCCACTTT
CDR3: CASSESFRAGTSPLHF

size: .
J: TRBJ2-3
V: TRBV11-2
D: .
DNA: TGTGCCAGCAGCCCCCTCCGCGGTAGCACAGATACGCAGTATTTT
CDR3: CASSPLRGSTDTQYF

size: .
J: TRBJ2-7
V: TRBV20-1
D: .
DNA: TGCAGTGCTAGACGACAGTACGAGCAGTACTTC
CDR3: CSARRQYEQYF

size: .
J: TRBJ1-2
V: TRBV28
D: .
DNA: TGTGCCAGCAGTTTATTGGGGTATGGCTACACCTTC
CDR3: CASSLLGYGYTF

size: .
J: TRBJ1-2
V: TRBV27
D: TRBD1
DNA: TGTGCCAGCAGTCCACCAACGACAGGGGGCAAATATGGCTACACCTTC
CDR3: CASSPPTTGGKYGYTF

size: .
J: TRBJ1-1
V: TRBV28
D: .
DNA: TGTGCCAGCAGTTTAGGTACCACTGAAGCTTTCTTT
CDR3: CASSLGTTEAFF

size: once
J: TRBJ1-1
V: TRBV28
D: .
DNA: TGTGCCAGCAGTTTAGCTAACACTGAAGCTTTCTTT
CDR3: CASSLANTEAFF

size: .
J: TRBJ2-5
V: TRBV6-5
D: .
DNA: TGTGCCAGCAGTTATATCGGGAGCCGACTCCAAGAGACCCAGTACTTC
CDR3: CASSYIGSRLQETQYF

size: .
J: TRBJ1-3
V: TRBV7-9
D: .
DNA: TGTGCCAGCAGCTCCCTGGGCTGGGAAGGAAACACCATATATTTT
CDR3: CASSSLGWEGNTIYF

size: once
J: TRBJ2-7
V: TRBV5-6
D: .
DNA: TGTGCCAGCAGCCCCTGGGAGAGCTACGAGCAGTACTTC
CDR3: CASSPWESYEQYF

size: .
J: TRBJ1-4
V: TRBV25-1
D: TRBD1
DNA: TGTGCCAGCAGTGAATCTGGACAGGGTGAAAAACTGTTTTTT
CDR3: CASSESGQGEKLFF

size: .
J: TRBJ2-3
V: TRBV10-2
D: .
DNA: TGCGCCAGCCGCGGGCACACAGATACGCAGTATTTT
CDR3: CASRGHTDTQYF

size: .
J: TRBJ1-6
V: TRBV7-9
D: .
DNA: TGTGCCAGCAGCGCCATACAGGGTTTGGTCTCACCCCTCCACTTT
CDR3: CASSAIQGLVSPLHF

size: .
J: TRBJ1-1
V: TRBV6-6
D: .
DNA: TGTGCCAGCAGCCAGGACCGGCGGGAAGCTTTCTTT
CDR3: CASSQDRREAFF